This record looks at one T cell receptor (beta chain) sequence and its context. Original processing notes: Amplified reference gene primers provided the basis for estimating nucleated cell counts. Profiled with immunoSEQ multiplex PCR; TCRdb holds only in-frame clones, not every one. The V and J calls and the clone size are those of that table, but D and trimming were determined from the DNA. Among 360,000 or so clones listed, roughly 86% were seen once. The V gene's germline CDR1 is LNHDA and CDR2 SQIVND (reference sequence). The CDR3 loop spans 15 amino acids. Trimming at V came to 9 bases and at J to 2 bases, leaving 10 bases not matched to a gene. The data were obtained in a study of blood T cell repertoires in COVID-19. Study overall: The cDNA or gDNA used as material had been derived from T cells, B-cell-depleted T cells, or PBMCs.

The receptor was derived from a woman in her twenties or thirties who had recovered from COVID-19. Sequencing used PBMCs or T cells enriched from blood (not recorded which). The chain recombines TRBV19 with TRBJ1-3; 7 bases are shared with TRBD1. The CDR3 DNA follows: TGTGCCAGCCAACAGGGGAATTGGGCTGGAAACACCATATATTTT. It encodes CASQQGNWAGNTIYF. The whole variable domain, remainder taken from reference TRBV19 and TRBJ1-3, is DGGITQSPKYLFRKEGQNVTLSCEQNLNHDAMYWYRQDPGQGLRLIYYSQIVNDFQKGDIAEGYSVSREKKESFPLTVTSAQKNPTAFYLCASQQGNWAGNTIYFGEGSWLTVV.